Below, 27 T cell receptor beta chains from the same sample are listed, as sequenced in a study of blood T cell repertoires in COVID-19. TCRdb keeps only in-frame clones here, not all; method: immunoSEQ multiplex PCR. The sample shows over 250,000 clones, roughly 90% of them seen only once. Sequencing was done on a sample of peripheral blood. The receptors were gathered from a woman aged 60-70 years with acute or convalescent COVID-19.

A few counts support this clone. J is TRBJ2-7 and V is TRBV27; no definite D call. In germline, CDR1 is MNHEY, CDR2 SMNVEV (reference sequence). The CDR3 length is 16 residues. Trimming took off 5 bases at V and 3 bases at J, with 20 bases between the two ends. For the CDR3, the DNA is TGTGCCAGCAGTCCGCGAGGTAGAAAGTTAGGCTACGAGCAGTACTTC. This translates into CASSPRGRKLGYEQYF.

The chain is built from TRBV5-1 and TRBJ2-1, with 8 bases matching TRBD1. V lost 4 bases and J lost 8; bases outside the gene matches: 14. The length of the CDR3 is 16 residues. CDR1 and CDR2 (germline): SGHRS, YFSETQ. CDR3: CASSMGVQGAGDEQFF. CDR3 sequence (DNA): TGCGCCAGCAGCATGGGAGTCCAGGGGGCTGGTGATGAGCAGTTCTTC.

This clone has a handful of counts. The chain combines TRBV9 with TRBJ1-6; 9 nucleotides line up with TRBD1. The CDR3 runs 14 residues. The V segment lost 4 bases and the J segment 7 bases; nucleotides outside the gene matches: 3. Germline values: CDR1 SGDLS, CDR2 YYNGEE. The CDR3 region is CASSLGQGNSPLHF. The DNA for the CDR3 is TGTGCCAGCAGCCTGGGACAGGGAAATTCACCCCTCCACTTT.

This rearrangement joins TRBV3-1 (or the pseudogene TRBV3-2) to TRBJ2-1; a weak D match, TRBD1 (5 bases). The CDR3 spans 11 residues. V was cut by 4 bases and J by 9 bases, with 7 bases left in between. In germline, CDR1 is LGHDT, CDR2 YNNKEL (reference sequence). CDR3: CASSLQGEQFF. CDR3 nucleotide sequence: TGTGCCAGCAGCCTTCAGGGTGAGCAGTTCTTC.

The rearrangement links TRBV2 to TRBJ1-5, with a possible D match to TRBD1 (6 bases). CDR1 and CDR2 (germline): SNHLY, FYNNEI. The V end lost 7 bases, the J end lost 2 bases, and 15 bases lay between the germline ends. This CDR3 is 15 amino acids long. Written as DNA, the CDR3 is TGTGCCAGCATGCGGGGGGCGGCTGGCAATCAGCCCCAGCATTTT. Translated: CASMRGAAGNQPQHF.

The chain has TRBV19 and TRBJ1-5, with D possibly TRBD1 on 6 matching bases. Germline lookup yields CDR1 LNHDA and CDR2 SQIVND (reference sequence). The V end lost 8 bases, the J end lost 7 bases, and 18 bases lay between the germline ends. CDR3 length: 14 residues. The CDR3: CASRNTGKGQPQHF. For the CDR3, the DNA is TGTGCCAGTCGTAATACAGGGAAGGGGCAGCCCCAGCATTTT.

The chain links TRBV5-1 to TRBJ2-5, with TRBD2 matching 8 bases. V was pared by 0 bases and J by 4 bases, with 5 bases of the junction left unmatched. Looked up from germline, CDR1 is SGHRS and CDR2 is YFSETQ. CDR3 length equals 15 residues. CDR3 nucleotides: TGCGCCAGCAGCTTGGGGGCGGGAGGATTAGAGACCCAGTACTTC. Its protein is CASSLGAGGLETQYF. Variable domain in full (rest from reference TRBV5-1 and TRBJ2-5): KAGVTQTPRYLIKTRGQQVTLSCSPISGHRSVSWYQQTPGQGLQFLFEYFSETQRNKGNFPGRFSGRQFSNSRSEMNVSTLELGDSALYLCASSLGAGGLETQYFGPGTRLLVL.

The chain uses TRBV3-1 (or the pseudogene TRBV3-2) and TRBJ2-7; a possible D gene is TRBD1 (6 bases). The germline V gene encodes CDR1 LGHDT and CDR2 YNNKEL (reference sequence). Between the trimmed V and J ends, which lost 4 bases and 6 bases, there was a span of 16 bases. The CDR3 sequence is 14 residues long. The CDR3 loop is CASSRASGALEQYF. As DNA, the CDR3 is TGTGCCAGCAGCCGGGCTTCAGGGGCTCTCGAGCAGTACTTC.

The chain is built from TRBV6-2 or TRBV6-3 and TRBJ2-7, with 11 nucleotides matching TRBD1. The CDR3 is 16 amino acids. The germline V gene encodes CDR1 MNHEY and CDR2 SVGEGT. V shed 0 bases, J shed 4 bases, and the junction held 5 bases outside the gene matches. The CDR3 loop reads CASSYSTDRGLYEQYF. The DNA of the CDR3 is TGTGCCAGCAGTTACTCAACGGACAGGGGGCTGTACGAGCAGTACTTC.

The V call is TRBV7-2, the J call TRBJ1-4; no clear D gene. The germline V gene encodes CDR1 SGHTA and CDR2 FQGNSA. CDR3 size: 16 residues. The V end lost 0 bases, the J end lost 7 bases, and 15 bases lay between the germline ends. CDR3 sequence: CASSLARVMTSEKLFF. In nucleotides, the CDR3 is TGTGCCAGCAGCTTAGCGCGGGTTATGACGAGTGAAAAACTGTTTTTT. Supplemented by reference TRBV7-2 and TRBJ1-4, the full variable domain reads GAGVSQSPSNKVTEKGKDVELRCDPISGHTALYWYRQSLGQGLEFLIYFQGNSAPDKSGLPSDRFSAERTGGSVSTLTIQRTQQEDSAVYLCASSLARVMTSEKLFFGSGTQLSVL.

This rearrangement joins TRBV27 to TRBJ2-7; 8 positions match TRBD2. The CDR3 length is 12 residues. Germline CDR1 MNHEY, CDR2 SMNVEV (reference sequence). J lost 6 bases, V lost 7 bases, and 5 bases had no gene match. CDR3 amino acids: CASTPRGGEQYF. As DNA, the CDR3 is TGTGCCAGCACCCCCCGGGGGGGCGAGCAGTACTTC.

The gene calls are TRBV29-1 and TRBJ2-1; 7 bases line up with TRBD2. Germline-derived CDR1 and CDR2 are SQVTM and ANQGSEA. CDR3 length: 14 amino acids. The ends lost 2 bases at V and 2 bases at J; junction bases unmatched: 3. The CDR3: CSVEKGRAYNEQFF. The DNA of the CDR3 is TGCAGCGTTGAAAAGGGGAGGGCCTACAATGAGCAGTTCTTC.

The chain is built from TRBV6-4 and TRBJ1-1, with 7 bases matching TRBD1. V was pared by 6 bases and J by 1 base, with 2 bases of the junction left unmatched. The CDR3 consists of 13 residues. Germline V gene data show CDR1 as MRHNA and CDR2 as SNTAGT. The CDR3 bases are TGTGCCAGCAGACAGGGGCGGAACACTGAAGCTTTCTTT. This encodes CASRQGRNTEAFF.

The V and J genes are TRBV10-3 and TRBJ1-6, with 7 bases identical to TRBD1. This CDR3 spans 14 amino acids. V lost 8 bases, J lost 4 bases, and 5 bases stayed unmatched. Per germline, CDR1 ENHRY and CDR2 SYGVKD. For the CDR3, the DNA is TGTGCCATCCGCGGGACAGCGTATAATTCACCCCTCCACTTT. Protein product: CAIRGTAYNSPLHF.

The V gene is TRBV28, the J gene TRBJ2-1, with 7 bases that match TRBD2. The CDR3 covers 14 residues. Trimming removed 6 bases from V and 3 bases from J; junction bases left unmatched: 5. Per germline, CDR1 MDHEN and CDR2 SYDVKM. CDR3 sequence: CASSPSGIYNEQFF. The CDR3 DNA reads TGTGCCAGCAGCCCTAGCGGAATCTACAATGAGCAGTTCTTC.

This clone has a single count. The chain uses TRBV3-1 (or the pseudogene TRBV3-2) and TRBJ1-2, with D perhaps TRBD1 (5 bases). Germline loops: CDR1 LGHDT, CDR2 YNNKEL (reference sequence). Trimming cost V 4 bases and J 8 bases, with 14 bases left between them. CDR3 size: 13 residues. CDR3 amino acids: CASSRGFERGYTF. CDR3 coding DNA: TGTGCCAGCAGCCGGGGCTTCGAACGGGGCTACACCTTC.

This chain uses TRBV5-1 with TRBJ1-1; 8 bases agree with TRBD1. This CDR3 contains 13 residues. Germline V gives CDR1 SGHRS, CDR2 YFSETQ. V trimming: 5 bases; J trimming: 12 bases; junction bases outside the gene matches: 12. The CDR3 DNA is TGCGCCAGCAGTACGACATTGGACAGGGCAACTTTCTTT. This codes for CASSTTLDRATFF.

The rearrangement links TRBV28 to TRBJ2-3; weak D call: TRBD2 (5 bases). Germline V gene lookup returns CDR1 MDHEN and CDR2 SYDVKM. V was pared by 2 bases and J by 4 bases, with 7 bases between. The CDR3 covers 13 residues. The CDR3 DNA sequence: TGTGCCAGCAGTTTAGGGAGTTCAGATACGCAGTATTTT. Translated: CASSLGSSDTQYF.

This chain joins TRBV29-1 and TRBJ1-4, with TRBD1 matching over 7 bases. This CDR3 region has 14 residues. Germline V gene sequence: CDR1 SQVTM, CDR2 ANQGSEA. Trimming took 4 bases from V and 8 from J; bases not matched to a gene: 10. The chain's CDR3 is CSVGWTGPGEKLFF. The DNA of the CDR3 is TGCAGCGTTGGTTGGACAGGTCCGGGGGAAAAACTGTTTTTT.

The chain employs TRBV27 and TRBJ1-4; possible D gene TRBD1, 6 bases. The CDR3 loop spans 19 amino acids. Germline V gene lookup returns CDR1 MNHEY and CDR2 SMNVEV (reference sequence). Between the trimmed V and J ends, which lost 3 bases and 7 bases, there was a span of 27 bases. The CDR3 DNA follows: TGTGCCAGCAGTTTCTCTTCCGGGGGGCCCACAAGGATAAGTGAAAAACTGTTTTTT. It specifies CASSFSSGGPTRISEKLFF.

This chain connects TRBV2 to TRBJ2-3; 7 bases match TRBD2. The CDR3 runs to 16 residues. With 5 bases clipped from V and 0 bases from J, the junction kept 8 bases outside the gene matches. Germline CDR1 is SNHLY and CDR2 is FYNNEI. The CDR3 loop is CASSRVSGRSTDTQYF. The CDR3 DNA sequence: TGTGCCAGCAGTCGCGTTAGCGGGCGAAGCACAGATACGCAGTATTTT.

The DNA of the CDR3 is TGTGCCAGCAGTTTATATCGACGGTGGCGGACAGGGCCGGGATTGAATGAAAAACTGTTTTTT. Protein sequence: CASSLYRRWRTGPGLNEKLFF. This chain connects TRBV28 to TRBJ1-4; the match to TRBD1 covers 8 bases. The CDR3 runs 21 residues. CDR1 is MDHEN and CDR2 is SYDVKM in the germline V gene. V dropped 1 base and J dropped 5; count of bases not matched to a gene: 21.

In its sample, this clone was seen many times. The V call is TRBV28, the J call TRBJ1-5, with TRBD1 identical over 7 bases. The CDR3 extends over 15 amino acids. Germline assignment: CDR1 MDHEN and CDR2 SYDVKM. V shed 7 bases and J 3 bases; nucleotides not matched to a gene: 9. DNA of the CDR3: TGTGCCAGCACCCGGACAGGACCCTACAATCAGCCCCAGCATTTT. Its translation is CASTRTGPYNQPQHF.

This clone has only a few counts. This chain joins TRBV19 and TRBJ1-3; 8 bases line up with TRBD1. CDR3 length: 16 amino acids. With V trimmed by 4 bases and J by 1 base, 6 bases remained unmatched. Germline V CDR1 and CDR2: LNHDA, SQIVND (reference sequence). CDR3 protein: CASSRSGQGSGNTIYF. CDR3 coding DNA: TGTGCCAGTAGTAGATCCGGACAGGGTTCTGGAAACACCATATATTTT.

The rearrangement joins TRBV28 to TRBJ1-1; possibly TRBD1 for D (6 bases). Trimming cost V 3 bases and J 4 bases, with 15 bases left between them. Germline CDR1 MDHEN, CDR2 SYDVKM. There are 15 residues in the CDR3. The CDR3 sequence: CASSLDQGRVTEAFF. The CDR3, as DNA: TGTGCCAGCAGTTTGGATCAGGGGCGGGTCACTGAAGCTTTCTTT.

The CDR3 bases are TGCGCCAGCATACACACCGTGTCTGGAAACACCATATATTTT. This encodes CASIHTVSGNTIYF. This rearrangement joins TRBV10-2 to TRBJ1-3, with unresolved D. The CDR3 is 14 amino acids. Trimming removed 7 bases at V and 1 base at J, with 11 bases between. Germline V gene lookup returns CDR1 WSHSY and CDR2 SAAADI.

The chain employs TRBV6-5 and TRBJ2-7; the D gene is possibly TRBD2 (5 bases). The ends were cut back, 4 bases at V and 3 bases at J, with 10 bases in the middle. The CDR3 has 13 amino acids. Germline lookup yields CDR1 MNHEY and CDR2 SVGAGI. In DNA, the CDR3 is TGTGCCAGCAGTTCCGTCGGAGGCTACGAGCAGTACTTC. Translating it yields CASSSVGGYEQYF.